Described below is a single T cell receptor (beta chain) sequence and its context. Its antigen remains unidentified. Recent vaccinations or acute infections were absent in the healthy HIV-negative adult donors. This specimen comes from a study of shared clonotypes between healthy human individuals. As for the study in general: CD4 naive and memory got three plates each, CD8 naive two, CD8 memory one.

Only in-frame clones appear in the TCRdb table, and some are missing; sequencing was by immunoSEQ multiplex PCR. The sample carries a few million clones, 80% to 95% recorded once. Notes on the study in general: Larger richness was generally estimated for naive than memory subsets. Non-shared clonotypes had lower generation probabilities than those shared by all four donors.

With V trimmed by 0 bases and J by 3 bases, 6 bases remained unmatched. The CDR3 is made up of 16 amino acids. Per germline, CDR1 SGHVS and CDR2 FQNEAQ. The sequence was collected from a man in his late teens or twenties in good health. Some clones in this sample may be carry-over from other donors' samples. The chain couples TRBV7-8 to TRBJ2-5; 8 bases match TRBD2. Sequencing was performed on naive CD4+ T cells from PBMCs. The subset denotes: CD45RA+ positively selected. CDR3 residues: CASSLAEWTSKETQYF. CDR3 nucleotides: TGTGCCAGCAGCTTAGCAGAGTGGACTAGCAAAGAGACCCAGTACTTC.